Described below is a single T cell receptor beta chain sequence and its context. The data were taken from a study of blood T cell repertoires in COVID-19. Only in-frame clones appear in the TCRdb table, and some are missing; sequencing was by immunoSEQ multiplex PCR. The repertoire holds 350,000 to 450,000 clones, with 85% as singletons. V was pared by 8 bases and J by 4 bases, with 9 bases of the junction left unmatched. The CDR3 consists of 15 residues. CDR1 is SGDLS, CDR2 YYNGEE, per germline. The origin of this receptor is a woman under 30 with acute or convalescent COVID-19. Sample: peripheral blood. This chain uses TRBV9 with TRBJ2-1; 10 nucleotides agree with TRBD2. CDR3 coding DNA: TGTGCCAGTGGATTTGGACTAGCGGCTTACAATGAGCAGTTCTTC. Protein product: CASGFGLAAYNEQFF.